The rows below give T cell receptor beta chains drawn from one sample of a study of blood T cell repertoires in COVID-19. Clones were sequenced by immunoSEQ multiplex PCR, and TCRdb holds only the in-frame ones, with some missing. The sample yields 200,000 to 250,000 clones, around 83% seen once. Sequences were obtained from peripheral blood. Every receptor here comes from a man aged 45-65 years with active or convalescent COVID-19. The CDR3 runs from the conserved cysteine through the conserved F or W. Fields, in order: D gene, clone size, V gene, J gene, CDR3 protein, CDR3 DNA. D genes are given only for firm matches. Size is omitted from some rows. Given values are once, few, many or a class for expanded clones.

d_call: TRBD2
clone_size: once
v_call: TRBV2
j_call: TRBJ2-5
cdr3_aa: CASSDRGGRAGETQYF
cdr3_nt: TGTGCCAGCAGTGATCGGGGCGGGAGGGCCGGTGAGACCCAGTACTTC

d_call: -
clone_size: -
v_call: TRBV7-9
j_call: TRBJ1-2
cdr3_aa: CATGHFNYGYTF
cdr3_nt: TGTGCCACCGGACATTTTAACTATGGCTACACCTTC

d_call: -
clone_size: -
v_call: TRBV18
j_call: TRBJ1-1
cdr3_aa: CASSPWAENTEAFF
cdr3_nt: TGTGCCAGCTCACCATGGGCAGAGAACACTGAAGCTTTCTTT

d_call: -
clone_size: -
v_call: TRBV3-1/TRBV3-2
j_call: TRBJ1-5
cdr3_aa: CASSQGRNQPQHF
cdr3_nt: TGTGCCAGCAGCCAAGGCAGGAATCAGCCCCAGCATTTT

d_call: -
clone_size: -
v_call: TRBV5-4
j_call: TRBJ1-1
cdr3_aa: CASSLDLRGENTEAFF
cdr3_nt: TGTGCCAGCAGCTTGGACCTCAGGGGCGAAAACACTGAAGCTTTCTTT

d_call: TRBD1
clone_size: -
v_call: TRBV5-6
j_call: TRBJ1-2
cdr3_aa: CASSLVSGQGYYGYTF
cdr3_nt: TGTGCCAGCAGCTTGGTGTCGGGACAGGGATACTATGGCTACACCTTC

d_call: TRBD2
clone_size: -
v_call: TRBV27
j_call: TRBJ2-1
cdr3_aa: CASSLASGYNEQFF
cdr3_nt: TGTGCCAGCAGTTTAGCTAGCGGTTACAATGAGCAGTTCTTC

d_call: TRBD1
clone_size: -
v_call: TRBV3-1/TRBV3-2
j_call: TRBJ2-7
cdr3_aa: CASRQGGDTSYEQYF
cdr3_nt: TGTGCCAGCAGACAGGGGGGAGATACCTCCTACGAGCAGTACTTC

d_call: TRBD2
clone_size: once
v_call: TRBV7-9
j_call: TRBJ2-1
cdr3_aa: CASSTTGTSGRVEQFF
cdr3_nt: TGTGCCAGCAGCACAACCGGGACTAGCGGGAGGGTCGAGCAGTTCTTC

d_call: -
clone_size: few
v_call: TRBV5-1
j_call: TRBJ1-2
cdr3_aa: CASSSFTGDTGGYTF
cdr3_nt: TGCGCCAGCAGCTCATTTACAGGCGATACGGGCGGCTACACCTTC

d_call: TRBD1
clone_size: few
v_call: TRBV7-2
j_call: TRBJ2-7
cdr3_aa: CASSLPGQGRSYEQYF
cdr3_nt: TGTGCCAGCAGCTTACCCGGACAGGGCCGCTCCTACGAGCAGTACTTC

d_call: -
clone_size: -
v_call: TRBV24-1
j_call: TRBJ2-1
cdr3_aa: CATSREYNEQFF
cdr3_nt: TGTGCCACCTCTCGAGAGTACAATGAGCAGTTCTTC

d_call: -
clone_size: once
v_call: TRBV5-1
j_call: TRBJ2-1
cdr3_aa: CASSFGSSYNEQFF
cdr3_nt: TGCGCCAGCAGCTTCGGGAGCTCCTACAATGAGCAGTTCTTC

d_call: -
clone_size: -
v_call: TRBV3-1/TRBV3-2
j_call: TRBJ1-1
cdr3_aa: CASSQDRGFMNTEAFF
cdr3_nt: TGTGCCAGCAGCCAAGATCGAGGGTTCATGAACACTGAAGCTTTCTTT

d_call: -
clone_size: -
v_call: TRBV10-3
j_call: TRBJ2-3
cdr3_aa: CAISDWGPDADTQYF
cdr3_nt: TGTGCCATCAGTGATTGGGGCCCGGACGCAGATACGCAGTATTTT

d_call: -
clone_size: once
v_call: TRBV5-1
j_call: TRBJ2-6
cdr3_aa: CASSANSGANVLTF
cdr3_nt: TGCGCCAGCAGCGCTAACTCTGGGGCCAACGTCCTGACTTTC

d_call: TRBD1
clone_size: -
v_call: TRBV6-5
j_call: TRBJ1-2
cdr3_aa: CASSTRTGGYYGYTF
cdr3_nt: TGTGCCAGCAGTACCCGGACAGGGGGCTACTATGGCTACACCTTC

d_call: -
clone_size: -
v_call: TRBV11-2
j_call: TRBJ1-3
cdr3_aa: CASSLATLQGGSSGNTIYF
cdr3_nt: TGTGCCAGCAGCTTAGCAACTCTGCAGGGCGGTAGCTCTGGAAACACCATATATTTT

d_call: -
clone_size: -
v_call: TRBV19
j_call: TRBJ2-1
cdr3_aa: CASSPGIPNEQFF
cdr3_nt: TGTGCCAGTAGTCCGGGGATTCCCAATGAGCAGTTCTTC

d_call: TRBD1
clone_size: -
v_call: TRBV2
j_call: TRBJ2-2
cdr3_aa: CASSRTGRDTGELFF
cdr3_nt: TGTGCCAGCAGTAGGACAGGTCGGGACACCGGGGAGCTGTTTTTT

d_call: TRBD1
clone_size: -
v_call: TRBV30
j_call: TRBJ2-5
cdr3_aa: CAWRPEPGQRGTQYF
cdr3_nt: TGTGCCTGGAGACCCGAGCCGGGACAGAGAGGGACCCAGTACTTC

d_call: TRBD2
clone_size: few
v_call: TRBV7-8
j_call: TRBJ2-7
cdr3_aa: CASSFLAEEVGYEQYF
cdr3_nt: TGTGCCAGCAGCTTCCTAGCGGAGGAGGTGGGCTACGAGCAGTACTTC

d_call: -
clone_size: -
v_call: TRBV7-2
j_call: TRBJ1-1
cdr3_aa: CASSLTAYPTEAFF
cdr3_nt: TGTGCCAGCAGCTTGACAGCGTACCCCACTGAAGCTTTCTTT

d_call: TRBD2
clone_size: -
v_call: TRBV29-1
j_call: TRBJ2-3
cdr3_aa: CSVVGREGLDTQYF
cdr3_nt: TGCAGCGTTGTCGGGCGGGAGGGCTTAGATACGCAGTATTTT

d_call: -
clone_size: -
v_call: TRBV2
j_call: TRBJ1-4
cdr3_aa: CASSNPLDYRGEKLFF
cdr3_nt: TGTGCCAGCAGTAACCCGTTGGACTATCGGGGAGAAAAACTGTTTTTT

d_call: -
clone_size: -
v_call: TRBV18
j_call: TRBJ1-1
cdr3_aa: CASSLSANTEAFF
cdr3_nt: TGTGCCAGCTCGCTCAGCGCGAACACTGAAGCTTTCTTT

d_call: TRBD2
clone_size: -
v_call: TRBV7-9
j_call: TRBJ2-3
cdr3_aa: CASSLAGSGGPTDTQYF
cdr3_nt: TGTGCCAGCAGCTTAGCGGGGAGCGGGGGGCCCACAGATACGCAGTATTTT

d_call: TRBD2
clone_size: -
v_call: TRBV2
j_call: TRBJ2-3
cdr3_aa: CASSEILAGQQYF
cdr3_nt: TGTGCCAGCAGTGAGATTTTAGCGGGCCAGCAGTATTTT

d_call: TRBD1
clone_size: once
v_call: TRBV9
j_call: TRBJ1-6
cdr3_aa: CASSGGQGAGPLHF
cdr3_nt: TGTGCCAGCAGCGGGGGACAGGGGGCCGGTCCCCTCCACTTT

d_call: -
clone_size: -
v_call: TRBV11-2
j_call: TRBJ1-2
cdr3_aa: CASSLDGRAQTSGYTF
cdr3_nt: TGTGCCAGCAGCTTAGATGGGAGGGCACAGACATCTGGCTACACCTTC

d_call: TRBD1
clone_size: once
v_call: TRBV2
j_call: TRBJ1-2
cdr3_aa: CASSDQGAVYGYTF
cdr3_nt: TGTGCCAGCAGTGATCAGGGGGCAGTCTATGGCTACACCTTC

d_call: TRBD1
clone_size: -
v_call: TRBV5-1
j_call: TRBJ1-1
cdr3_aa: CASRTGTGSPHTEAFF
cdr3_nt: TGCGCCAGCAGAACCGGGACAGGGTCTCCTCACACTGAAGCTTTCTTT

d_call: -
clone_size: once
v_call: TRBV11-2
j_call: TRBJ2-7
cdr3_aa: CASSAEAFWEQYF
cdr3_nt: TGTGCCAGCAGCGCAGAGGCTTTTTGGGAGCAGTACTTC

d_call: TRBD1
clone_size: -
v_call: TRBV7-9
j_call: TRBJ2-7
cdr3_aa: CASSSLGGTGAQEQYF
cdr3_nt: TGTGCCAGCAGCTCACTGGGAGGGACAGGGGCGCAAGAGCAGTACTTC

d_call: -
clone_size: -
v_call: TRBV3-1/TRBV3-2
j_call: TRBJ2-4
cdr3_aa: CASSGRGWGKNIQYF
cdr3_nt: TGTGCCAGCAGCGGCAGAGGGTGGGGCAAAAACATTCAGTACTTC

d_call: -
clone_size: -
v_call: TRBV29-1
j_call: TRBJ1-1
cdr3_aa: CSVDWANTEAFF
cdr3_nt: TGCAGCGTCGATTGGGCAAACACTGAAGCTTTCTTT

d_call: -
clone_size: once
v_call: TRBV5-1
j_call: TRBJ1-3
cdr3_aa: CASTDRDTGNTIYF
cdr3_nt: TGCGCCAGCACCGACCGGGACACTGGAAACACCATATATTTT

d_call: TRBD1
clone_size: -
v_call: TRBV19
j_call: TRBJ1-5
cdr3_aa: CAGGTIQGNQPQHF
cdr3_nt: TGTGCCGGGGGGACAATACAGGGGAACCAGCCCCAGCATTTT

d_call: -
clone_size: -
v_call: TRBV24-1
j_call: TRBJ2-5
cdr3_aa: CATSDLPTPGETQYF
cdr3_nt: TGTGCCACCAGTGATTTACCTACCCCCGGGGAGACCCAGTACTTC

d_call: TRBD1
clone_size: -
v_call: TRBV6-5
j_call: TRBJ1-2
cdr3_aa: CASSYSRQGGVYGYTF
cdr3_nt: TGTGCCAGCAGTTACTCGAGACAGGGGGGGGTCTATGGCTACACCTTC

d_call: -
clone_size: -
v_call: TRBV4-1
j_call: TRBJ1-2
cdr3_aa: CASSQRSGGGGYTF
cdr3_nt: TGCGCCAGCAGCCAAAGAAGCGGGGGTGGAGGCTACACCTTC

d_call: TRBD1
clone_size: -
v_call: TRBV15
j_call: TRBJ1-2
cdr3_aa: CATSRSTGGIYGYTF
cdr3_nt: TGTGCCACCAGCAGATCGACAGGGGGCATCTATGGCTACACCTTC

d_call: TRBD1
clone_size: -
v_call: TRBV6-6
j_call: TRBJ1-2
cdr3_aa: CASSSQGNYGYTF
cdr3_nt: TGTGCCAGCAGTTCACAGGGGAACTATGGCTACACCTTC

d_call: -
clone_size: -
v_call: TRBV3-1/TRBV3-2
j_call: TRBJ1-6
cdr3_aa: CASSLAVNSPLHF
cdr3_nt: TGTGCCAGCAGCCTAGCGGTAAATTCACCCCTCCACTTT

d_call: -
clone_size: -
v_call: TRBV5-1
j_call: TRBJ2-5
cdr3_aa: CASSLAVGTQAGETQYF
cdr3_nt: TGCGCCAGCAGCTTGGCTGTCGGGACTCAGGCGGGGGAGACCCAGTACTTC

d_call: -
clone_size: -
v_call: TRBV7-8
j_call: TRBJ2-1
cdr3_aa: CASSLEQGRGQFF
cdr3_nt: TGTGCCAGCAGCTTAGAGCAGGGTAGAGGGCAGTTCTTC

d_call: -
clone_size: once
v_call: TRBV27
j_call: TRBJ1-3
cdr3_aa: CASSSLSISSGNTIYF
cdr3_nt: TGTGCCAGCAGTTCCCTTTCTATTAGCTCTGGAAACACCATATATTTT

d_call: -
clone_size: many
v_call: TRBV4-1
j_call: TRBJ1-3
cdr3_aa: CASSQIDLVPSGNTIYF
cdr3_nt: TGCGCCAGCAGCCAAATCGACTTGGTTCCCTCTGGAAACACCATATATTTT

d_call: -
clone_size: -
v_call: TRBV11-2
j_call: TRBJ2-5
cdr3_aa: CASGNRAETAETQYF
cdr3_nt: TGTGCCAGCGGAAACAGGGCAGAAACCGCAGAGACCCAGTACTTC

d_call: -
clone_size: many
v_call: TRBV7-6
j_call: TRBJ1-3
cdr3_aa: CASSLAGSGGPGNTIYF
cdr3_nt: TGTGCCAGCAGCTTAGCAGGGTCGGGGGGACCTGGAAACACCATATATTTT

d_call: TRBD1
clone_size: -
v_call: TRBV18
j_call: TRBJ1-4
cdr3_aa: CASSPQGQGPYGEKLFF
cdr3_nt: TGTGCCAGCTCACCACAGGGACAGGGGCCCTATGGGGAAAAACTGTTTTTT

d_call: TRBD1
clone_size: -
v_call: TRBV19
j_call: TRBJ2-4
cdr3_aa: CASSPGARQGSNIQYF
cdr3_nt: TGTGCCAGTAGTCCGGGGGCGAGACAGGGGAGTAACATTCAGTACTTC

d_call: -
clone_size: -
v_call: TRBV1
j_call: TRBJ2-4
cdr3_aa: CTSSPTSGPKNIQYF
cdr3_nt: TGCACCAGCAGCCCGACTAGCGGTCCCAAAAACATTCAGTACTTC